Listed below are T cell receptor beta chains from one sample, sequenced in a study of glioma-infiltrating T cells after dendritic cell vaccination. Some clones are missing from TCRdb's copy, which holds only in-frame ones; the method was immunoSEQ multiplex PCR. The sample carries tens of thousands of clones, approximately 85% recorded once. The source material was blood, sampled before dendritic cell vaccination. The source is a human donor with glioblastoma. The CDR3 runs from the conserved cysteine through the conserved F or W.

v_call	j_call	cdr3_aa
TRBV9	TRBJ2-3	CASSPSTLSTDTQYF
TRBV4-3	TRBJ2-2	CASSQAGGAATGELFF
TRBV14	-	CASSQGQGPYEQYF
TRBV7-9	TRBJ1-1	CASSFRRTAGGTEAFF
TRBV5-1	TRBJ1-2	CASSLTGQGDRGYTF
TRBV6-6	TRBJ1-1	CASREGRIEAFF
TRBV2	TRBJ2-7	CASSTSGGLSYEQYF
TRBV2	TRBJ2-7	CASSRTGYEQYF
TRBV6-6	TRBJ1-2	CAILGEGYTF
TRBV30	TRBJ2-3	CAWSLAGGTDTQYF
TRBV5-4	TRBJ2-2	CASSLRLAVNTGELFF
TRBV7-9	TRBJ2-3	CASSLPRDTDTQYF
TRBV9	TRBJ2-3	CASSVAGGTTDTQYF
TRBV7-9	TRBJ1-2	CASSLAGRGTNYGYTF
TRBV18	TRBJ1-2	CASSPTGKWDGYTF
TRBV5-1	TRBJ2-1	CASSEDRGTNEQFF
TRBV4-1	TRBJ1-6	CASSQDAGGSSPLHF
TRBV7-9	TRBJ2-1	CASSLMAISEQFF
TRBV9	TRBJ2-5	CASSVEFRVETQYF
TRBV27	TRBJ1-6	CASSLRGRSYNSPLHF
TRBV5-4	TRBJ1-1	CASSQTGSTEAFF
TRBV9	TRBJ1-2	CASGKTANYGYTF
TRBV4-3	TRBJ2-1	CASSQDSPESSYNEQFF
TRBV5-4	TRBJ1-1	CASSLAGGDTEAFF
TRBV18	TRBJ1-1	CASSSTGGPPEAFF
TRBV5-4	TRBJ2-7	CASSLDGYEQYF
TRBV7-2	TRBJ1-2	CASSLFLSQAYGYTF
TRBV7-9	TRBJ1-4	CASNLGGGPNEKLFF
TRBV2	TRBJ1-4	CASSESAGGGYEKLFF
TRBV6-5	TRBJ1-2	CASSYSSYGGSGYTF
TRBV9	TRBJ1-2	CASSVGSIYGYTF
TRBV5-1	TRBJ1-1	CASSFTGYTDTEAFF
TRBV9	TRBJ2-5	CASSARMGLAGETQYF
TRBV19	TRBJ1-5	CASSDRWDQHF
TRBV7-2	TRBJ1-2	CASSLSGGYGYTF
TRBV7-2	TRBJ2-3	CASSRTSGGNADTQYF